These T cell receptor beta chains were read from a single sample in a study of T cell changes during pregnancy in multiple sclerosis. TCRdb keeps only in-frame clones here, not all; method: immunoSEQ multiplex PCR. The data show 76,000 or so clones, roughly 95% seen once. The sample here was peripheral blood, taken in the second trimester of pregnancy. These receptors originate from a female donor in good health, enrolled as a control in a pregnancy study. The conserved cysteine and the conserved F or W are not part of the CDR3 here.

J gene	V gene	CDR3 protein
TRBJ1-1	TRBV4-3	ASSHGLVRGLTEAF
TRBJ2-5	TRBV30	AWDPLAGRETQY
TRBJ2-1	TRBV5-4	ASSPWAGAGNEQF
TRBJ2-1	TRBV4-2	ASSQSGTGFYEQF
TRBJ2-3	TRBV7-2	ASSFSGGAGADTQY
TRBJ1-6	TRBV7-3	ASSLGQGSILH
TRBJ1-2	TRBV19	ASSIEAVPSFNYGYT
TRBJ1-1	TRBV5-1	ASTSLTGMNTEAF
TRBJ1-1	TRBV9	ASSKGTGRNTEAF
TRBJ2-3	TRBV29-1	SVEERVLRPY
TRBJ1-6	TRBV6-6	ASSLQSSYNSPLH
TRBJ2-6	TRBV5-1	ASSFLAGTGANVLT
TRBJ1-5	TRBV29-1	SVQLAGQINQPQH
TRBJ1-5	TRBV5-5	ASSDVPGQNQPQH
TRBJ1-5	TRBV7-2	ASSLASGGKQPQH
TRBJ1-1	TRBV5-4	ASSLATTGGGRNTEAF
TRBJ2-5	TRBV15	ATSRRETQY
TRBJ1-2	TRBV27	ASRTLGGNHGYT
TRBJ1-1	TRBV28	ASSPPDRENTEAF
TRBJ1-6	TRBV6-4	ASSEDAGFSPLH
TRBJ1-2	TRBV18	ASSPGHSNYGYT
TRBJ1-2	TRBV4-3	ASSQGRGLGGYT
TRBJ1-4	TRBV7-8	ASQGEVNEKLF